The clone carrying this T cell receptor beta chain was recorded at least ten times. The library protocol tagged individual cDNA molecules with unique molecular identifiers. Using its own MiXCR run on the 5' RACE reads, TCRdb lists one record per CDR3 protein. The table includes under 70,000 distinct CDR3 sequences, about 5.6% detected once. CDR1 is DFQATT and CDR2 is SNEGSKA in the germline V gene (reference sequence). CDR3 length: 15 amino acids. Deletions cut 5 bases from V and 0 bases from J, with 15 bases between. This entry belongs to a study of early T cells in non-severe SARS-CoV-2 infection. The sample taken for sequencing was whole blood. This TCR was sampled from an adult who was a healthcare worker with PCR-confirmed SARS-CoV-2 infection or an uninfected control (not recorded which). The chain links TRBV20-1 to TRBJ2-3; weak D call: TRBD1 (6 bases). CDR3 loop: CSAAIRGTSTDTQYF. The CDR3 DNA sequence: TGCAGTGCTGCGATCAGGGGAACTAGCACAGATACGCAGTATTTT.